The rows below give T cell receptor beta chains drawn from one sample of a study of regulatory T cells in long-lasting Graves disease. TCRdb used MiXCR to reprocess the multiplex PCR reads, holding one entry per CDR3 protein. The profile shows about 520,000 distinct CDR3 sequences, approximately 12% of them singletons. The same sample was also used in a study of T cells in Graves' hyperthyroidism and ophthalmopathy.

The sequencing here drew on peripheral blood mononuclear cells (PBMCs), taken at new diagnosis, from a patient treated with antithyroid drugs. All receptors derive from a woman aged 25 to 39 with Graves disease. The CDR3 runs from the conserved cysteine through the conserved F or W. D genes are given only for firm matches. Clone size is given for some rows only: seen once, a few or many times, or a class if the clone is expanded.

NA	TRBV5-5	NA	TRBJ2-5	CASNLAGAQETQYF	TGTGCCAGCAACTTGGCAGGGGCACAAGAGACCCAGTACTTC
NA	TRBV4-1	few	TRBJ2-1	CASSQDQGVSSYNEQFF	TGCGCCAGCAGCCAAGATCAGGGTGTTAGCTCCTACAATGAGCAGTTCTTC
NA	TRBV27	many	TRBJ2-1	CASSWGNYNEQFF	TGTGCCAGCTCTTGGGGGAACTACAATGAGCAGTTCTTC
NA	TRBV27	NA	TRBJ2-3	CASSSLAALSVDTQYF	TGTGCCAGCAGTTCCTTAGCGGCCCTTAGCGTCGATACGCAGTATTTT
NA	TRBV5-6	NA	TRBJ1-1	CASSLRRQGNTEAFF	TGTGCCAGCAGCTTGCGCCGCCAGGGTAACACTGAAGCTTTCTTT
TRBD2	TRBV30	many	TRBJ2-7	CAWTGTSGRQGSYEQYF	TGTGCCTGGACCGGGACTAGCGGGAGGCAGGGCTCCTACGAGCAGTACTTC
NA	TRBV3-1	many	TRBJ2-5	CASSHGLTAWGETQYF	TGTGCCAGCAGCCACGGTCTTACAGCTTGGGGAGAGACCCAGTACTTC
NA	TRBV6-2/TRBV6-3	many	TRBJ2-5	CASSYLGEETQYF	TGTGCCAGCAGTTACTTGGGGGAAGAGACCCAGTACTTC
NA	TRBV5-1	many	TRBJ2-6	CASSLAVLGANVLTF	TGCGCCAGCAGCTTGGCGGTCCTAGGGGCCAACGTCCTGACTTTC
TRBD1	TRBV9	few	TRBJ1-1	CASSPRDRGGGNTEAFF	TGTGCCAGCAGCCCTCGAGACAGGGGGGGGGGGAACACTGAAGCTTTCTTT
TRBD2	TRBV30	many	TRBJ2-7	CAWLSGTSGYEQYF	TGTGCCTGGCTTTCCGGGACTAGCGGCTACGAGCAGTACTTC
NA	TRBV15	NA	TRBJ1-3	CATSGGRNTIYF	TGTGCCACCAGCGGAGGACGTAACACCATATATTTT
TRBD2	TRBV4-3	NA	TRBJ2-7	CASSQGGSPRYEQYF	TGCGCCAGCAGCCAAGGCGGGAGTCCCCGGTACGAGCAGTACTTC
TRBD1	TRBV28	NA	TRBJ2-5	CASTSNYNRGVETQYF	TGTGCCAGCACTTCGAATTACAACAGGGGTGTGGAGACCCAGTACTTC
TRBD1	TRBV7-9	NA	TRBJ1-6	CASSQGQGALHF	TGTGCCAGCAGCCAGGGACAGGGCGCCCTCCACTTT
NA	TRBV12-3/TRBV12-4	many	TRBJ2-7	CASARAASYEQYF	TGTGCCAGCGCTCGGGCGGCATCCTACGAGCAGTACTTC
NA	TRBV9	NA	TRBJ2-1	CASSESAMVAATYNEQFF	TGTGCCAGCAGCGAGTCCGCCATGGTAGCGGCAACCTACAATGAGCAGTTCTTC